A selection of T cell receptor beta chains follows, all from one sample in a study of cytomegalovirus exposure and HLA in healthy donors. Sequenced by immunoSEQ multiplex PCR; TCRdb stores in-frame clones only, minus some. Here the sample table reports 200,000 to 250,000 clones. The sample taken for sequencing was PBMCs. The origin of the receptors is a girl aged 2 to 9 in good health and CMV-seropositive. CDR3s include the opening cysteine and the closing phenylalanine or tryptophan. D genes are given only for firm matches.

v_gene	d_gene	j_gene	CDR3aa	CDR3nt
TRBV9	NA	TRBJ2-3	CASSVDAGDSTDTQYF	TGTGCCAGCAGCGTAGATGCAGGGGATTCCACAGATACGCAGTATTTT
TRBV11-2	TRBD1	TRBJ2-7	CASSRGTGGSYEQYF	TGTGCCAGCAGTCGTGGGACAGGGGGCTCCTACGAGCAGTACTTC
TRBV11-3	TRBD1	TRBJ2-2	CASSVRGEGQGSTGELFF	TGTGCCAGCAGCGTAAGGGGGGAGGGACAGGGCAGCACCGGGGAGCTGTTTTTT
TRBV6-6	TRBD2	TRBJ2-7	CASSVTSGSPYEQYF	TGTGCCAGCAGTGTCACTAGCGGGAGTCCCTACGAGCAGTACTTC
TRBV10-3	TRBD2	TRBJ2-5	CAISEASGRETQYF	TGTGCCATCAGTGAGGCTAGCGGGCGGGAGACCCAGTACTTC
TRBV5-1	TRBD2	TRBJ2-2	CASSPTLAGENTGELFF	TGCGCCAGCAGCCCGACCCTAGCGGGAGAGAACACCGGGGAGCTGTTTTTT
TRBV27	NA	TRBJ2-5	CASSFRETQYF	TGTGCCAGCAGTTTCCGAGAGACCCAGTACTTC
TRBV27	TRBD2	TRBJ2-7	CASSFSGTSGRVGEQYF	TGTGCCAGCAGTTTCTCTGGGACTAGCGGGAGGGTTGGCGAGCAGTACTTC
TRBV28	TRBD1	TRBJ1-2	CASRTGGGNYGYTF	TGTGCCAGCAGGACAGGGGGGGGGAACTATGGCTACACCTTC
TRBV2	NA	TRBJ2-5	CASKLAWETQYF	TGTGCCAGCAAGTTGGCTTGGGAGACCCAGTACTTC
TRBV4-1	NA	TRBJ2-1	CASSSGLEQFF	TGCGCCAGCAGCTCCGGACTAGAGCAGTTCTTC
TRBV7-9	TRBD2	TRBJ2-7	CASSSPLAAPSYEQYF	TGTGCCAGCAGCTCACCTCTAGCGGCACCCTCCTACGAGCAGTACTTC
TRBV28	TRBD1	TRBJ1-2	CASSFRDRVELNYGYTF	TGTGCCAGCAGTTTCCGGGACAGGGTTGAGCTCAACTATGGCTACACCTTC
TRBV5-1	TRBD1	TRBJ1-1	CASSAGQGTEAFF	TGCGCCAGCAGCGCGGGACAGGGGACTGAAGCTTTCTTT
TRBV11-2	NA	TRBJ1-1	CASSPFLGGGMNTEAFF	TGTGCCAGCAGCCCATTCCTCGGGGGAGGAATGAACACTGAAGCTTTCTTT
TRBV29-1	NA	TRBJ1-3	CSVAFSGNTIYF	TGCAGCGTTGCGTTCTCTGGAAACACCATATATTTT
TRBV18	TRBD1	TRBJ2-7	CASTRQGLYEQYF	TGTGCCAGCACCCGACAGGGGCTCTACGAGCAGTACTTC
TRBV12-2	NA	TRBJ1-5	CASLFGALDQPQHF	TGTGCAAGTCTTTTTGGGGCTCTCGATCAGCCCCAGCATTTT
TRBV5-1	TRBD1	TRBJ1-3	CASSPDRGSGNTIYF	TGCGCCAGCAGCCCCGACAGGGGGTCTGGAAACACCATATATTTT
TRBV5-6	TRBD1	TRBJ2-7	CASSSNRGTGYEQYF	TGTGCCAGCAGCTCTAACAGGGGGACCGGCTACGAGCAGTACTTC
TRBV5-1	NA	TRBJ2-2	CASSLNTGELFF	TGCGCCAGCAGCCTAAACACCGGGGAGCTGTTTTTT
TRBV28	NA	TRBJ1-5	CASSLASPGVQPQHF	TGTGCCAGCAGTTTAGCCTCCCCAGGGGTTCAGCCCCAGCATTTT
TRBV27	NA	TRBJ1-1	CASSLSPPTGNTEAFF	TGTGCCAGCAGTTTATCCCCCCCGACAGGGAACACTGAAGCTTTCTTT
TRBV4-2	TRBD2	TRBJ2-1	CASSQSGLAGDNEQFF	TGTGCCAGCAGCCAATCCGGACTAGCGGGGGACAATGAGCAGTTCTTC
TRBV2	TRBD1	TRBJ1-4	CASSKRGQDNEKLFF	TGTGCCAGCAGTAAGAGGGGGCAGGATAATGAAAAACTGTTTTTT
TRBV7-9	TRBD1	TRBJ2-1	CASSYTNDRVSEQFF	TGTGCCAGCAGCTACACTAATGACAGGGTCAGTGAGCAGTTCTTC
TRBV5-1	TRBD1	TRBJ1-1	CASSVDRDTEAFF	TGCGCCAGCAGCGTGGACAGGGACACTGAAGCTTTCTTT
TRBV13	NA	TRBJ2-6	CASSLGPLSVGANVLTF	TGTGCCAGCAGCTTAGGTCCGCTTTCAGTTGGGGCCAACGTCCTGACTTTC
TRBV7-6	TRBD2	TRBJ2-7	CASSPPSGLFSYEQYF	TGTGCCAGCAGCCCCCCTAGCGGGCTCTTCTCCTACGAGCAGTACTTC
TRBV11-2	TRBD1	TRBJ2-5	CASRKPGQGHQETQYF	TGTGCCAGCAGAAAACCGGGACAGGGACACCAAGAGACCCAGTACTTC
TRBV29-1	TRBD1	TRBJ2-7	CSVETGTYEQYF	TGCAGCGTTGAGACAGGGACCTACGAGCAGTACTTC
TRBV27	NA	TRBJ2-7	CASSLTGDEQYF	TGTGCCAGCAGTTTGACGGGGGACGAGCAGTACTTC
TRBV2	NA	TRBJ1-5	CASSDSRRGNQPQHF	TGTGCCAGCAGTGACTCGCGGAGGGGAAATCAGCCCCAGCATTTT
TRBV27	NA	TRBJ1-5	CASSYRVRQPQHF	TGTGCCAGCAGTTACAGGGTGCGGCAGCCCCAGCATTTT
TRBV9	NA	TRBJ1-1	CASSGGNTEAFF	TGTGCCAGCAGCGGCGGGAACACTGAAGCTTTCTTT
TRBV5-1	TRBD2	TRBJ2-7	CASSRNRLAGYEQYF	TGCGCCAGCAGCCGAAACCGGCTAGCGGGCTACGAGCAGTACTTC
TRBV5-6	TRBD1	TRBJ2-7	CASSATGDDHEQYF	TGTGCCAGCAGCGCAACAGGGGATGACCACGAGCAGTACTTC
TRBV28	NA	TRBJ2-7	CASSKPGYSYEQYF	TGTGCCAGCAGTAAACCAGGCTATAGCTACGAGCAGTACTTC
TRBV5-1	NA	TRBJ2-7	CASSLAGHKRSYEQYF	TGCGCCAGCAGCTTGGCTGGACATAAGCGTTCCTACGAGCAGTACTTC
TRBV7-9	NA	TRBJ2-7	CASSLVTGRSYEQYF	TGTGCCAGCAGCTTAGTGACAGGTCGCTCCTACGAGCAGTACTTC
TRBV27	TRBD2	TRBJ2-3	CASSLWTSGHTDTQYF	TGTGCCAGCAGTTTATGGACTAGCGGACACACAGATACGCAGTATTTT
TRBV5-6	TRBD2	TRBJ2-7	CASSLAAGGYEQYF	TGTGCCAGCAGCTTGGCAGCGGGAGGCTACGAGCAGTACTTC
TRBV7-2	TRBD2	TRBJ2-7	CASSFRFGTSGRASEQYF	TGTGCCAGCAGCTTCCGTTTCGGGACTAGCGGGAGGGCCAGCGAGCAGTACTTC
TRBV27	NA	TRBJ1-1	CASSTTMRGQGLF	TGTGCCAGCAGTACAACAATGCGGGGGCAGGGTCTCTTT
TRBV6-5	NA	TRBJ1-5	CASSYSRDQPQHF	TGTGCCAGCAGTTACTCGAGAGATCAGCCCCAGCATTTT
TRBV4-1	NA	TRBJ2-1	CASSPTPLSYNEQFF	TGCGCCAGCAGCCCCACCCCCCTATCCTACAATGAGCAGTTCTTC
TRBV28	NA	TRBJ1-2	CASSFNGREGYTF	TGTGCCAGCAGTTTCAACGGGAGGGAGGGCTACACCTTC
TRBV29-1	TRBD2	TRBJ2-1	CSAGTIRSYNEQFF	TGCAGCGCCGGGACTATTCGGTCCTACAATGAGCAGTTCTTC
TRBV7-2	NA	TRBJ2-2	CASSRDSANTGELFF	TGTGCCAGCAGCCGTGACTCCGCGAACACCGGGGAGCTGTTTTTT
TRBV5-6	TRBD1	TRBJ2-7	CASSLWDRVGEQYF	TGTGCCAGCAGCTTGTGGGACAGGGTAGGCGAGCAGTACTTC
TRBV9	NA	TRBJ1-2	CASSSGIKDYGYTF	TGTGCCAGCAGCTCAGGGATAAAGGACTATGGCTACACCTTC
TRBV7-8	NA	TRBJ2-1	CASSPALDRNEQFF	TGTGCCAGCAGCCCGGCCCTTGACAGAAATGAGCAGTTCTTC
TRBV5-8	TRBD2	TRBJ2-1	CASSLRLAGVYLDEQFF	TGTGCCAGCAGCTTGAGGCTAGCGGGAGTCTATTTAGATGAGCAGTTCTTC
TRBV6-1	NA	TRBJ2-1	CASRGLNEQFF	TGTGCCAGCAGGGGGCTCAATGAGCAGTTCTTC
TRBV28	NA	TRBJ1-2	CASYRDTGPYGYTF	TGTGCCAGTTACCGGGACACGGGCCCCTATGGCTACACCTTC
TRBV5-1	NA	TRBJ2-3	CASSLAISTDTQYF	TGCGCCAGCAGCTTGGCCATTAGCACAGATACGCAGTATTTT
TRBV28	TRBD1	TRBJ2-4	CASSPGTGKNIQYF	TGTGCCAGCAGTCCCGGGACAGGGAAAAACATTCAGTACTTC
TRBV7-4	NA	TRBJ1-2	CASSLPRPTVDGYTF	TGTGCCAGCAGCTTACCTCGTCCGACAGTGGATGGCTACACCTTC
TRBV27	TRBD1	TRBJ1-5	CASSFSGTGNQPQHF	TGTGCCAGCAGTTTCTCTGGGACAGGGAATCAGCCCCAGCATTTT
TRBV29-1	NA	TRBJ2-4	CSVVLQTFLLAKNIQYF	TGCAGCGTTGTTCTACAGACCTTTTTGCTAGCCAAAAACATTCAGTACTTC